These 25 T cell receptor beta chains came from one sample sequenced in a study of radiation and T cells in renal cell carcinoma. Sample time point: baseline pretreatment blood. The treatment denotes: 15 Gy SBRT to primary tumor, nephrectomy 4 weeks later. Produced via immunoSEQ multiplex PCR; TCRdb's table is partial and in-frame only. This table holds 95,000 to 150,000 clones, roughly 80% found once. The sequenced sample was blood, obtained from a patient whose treatment included radiotherapy and nephrectomy. These TCRs come from a woman aged 60-75 years with renal cell carcinoma.

The rearrangement joins TRBV14 to TRBJ2-3; D is uncertain. The CDR3 extends over 14 amino acids. Germline-derived CDR1 and CDR2 are SGHDN and FVKESK. Trimming took 1 base from V and 5 from J, leaving 10 bases between them. CDR3 DNA: TGTGCCAGCAGCCAAGGCCAAAGGAGAGATACGCAGTATTTT. Translated, it gives CASSQGQRRDTQYF.

J is TRBJ1-6 and V is TRBV7-9, with 7 bases that match TRBD1. The J segment lost 11 bases and the V segment lost 5 bases, leaving 12 bases of the junction unmatched. The CDR3 length is 15 residues. Germline V gene data show CDR1 as SEHNR and CDR2 as FQNEAQ (reference sequence). This CDR3 is CASSPEPGGRAPLHF. In DNA, the CDR3 is TGTGCCAGCAGCCCTGAGCCAGGGGGGCGAGCACCCCTCCACTTT.

The chain recombines TRBV5-1 with TRBJ2-7, with 9 bases fitting TRBD2. Germline CDR1 reads SGHRS; CDR2 reads YFSETQ. This CDR3 is built from 16 residues. V lost 0 bases to trimming and J lost 2 bases; unmatched junction nucleotides: 6. The DNA for the CDR3 is TGCGCCAGCAGCTTGGACGGTCTAGCGGGGACCTACGAGCAGTACTTC. Protein sequence: CASSLDGLAGTYEQYF.

This clone was detected only a few times. CDR3 coding DNA: TGTGCCAGTAGTAATCAGGCCGCTGGGTACACTGAAGCTTTCTTT. This sequence encodes CASSNQAAGYTEAFF. The chain employs TRBV19 and TRBJ1-1; D unresolved. The germline CDR1 and CDR2 sequences are LNHDA and SQIVND (reference sequence). Trimming left V 4 bases short and J 3 bases short, with 15 bases between. The CDR3 is 15 residues long.

The chain links TRBV6-1 to TRBJ2-5; 7 bases fit TRBD2. Losses at the gene ends were 0 bases for V and 3 bases for J; bases not matched to a gene: 10. This CDR3 is 17 amino acids long. Germline lookup yields CDR1 MNHNS and CDR2 SASEGT. In nucleotides, the CDR3 is TGTGCCAGCAGTGAAGCCGACGGGAGGCTCACCAAAGAGACCCAGTACTTC. Translating gives CASSEADGRLTKETQYF.

This chain connects TRBV7-3 to TRBJ2-2; 8 nucleotides line up with TRBD1. The CDR3 contains 15 residues. Germline V gene sequence: CDR1 SGHTA, CDR2 FQGTGA. The ends lost 4 bases at V and 4 bases at J; junction bases unmatched: 5. As DNA, the CDR3 is TGTGCCAGCAGCTCGGCAGGGGGCTTCACCGGGGAGCTGTTTTTT. Its translation: CASSSAGGFTGELFF.

This clone was observed once. The rearrangement uses TRBV19 and TRBJ2-2, with 7 bases aligning to TRBD2. This CDR3 region has 16 residues. Germline V gene data show CDR1 as LNHDA and CDR2 as SQIVND (reference sequence). Unmatched junction bases numbered 9, after V lost 3 bases and J lost 5 bases. CDR3 DNA: TGTGCCAGTAGTATGGGCGGGAGTGGATTTACCGGGGAGCTGTTTTTT. Encoded protein: CASSMGGSGFTGELFF. Full variable domain (remainder filled in from reference TRBV19 and TRBJ2-2): DGGITQSPKYLFRKEGQNVTLSCEQNLNHDAMYWYRQDPGQGLRLIYYSQIVNDFQKGDIAEGYSVSREKKESFPLTVTSAQKNPTAFYLCASSMGGSGFTGELFFGEGSRLTVL.

The J gene is TRBJ2-1, the V gene TRBV4-1; 7 nucleotides agree with TRBD2. Germline V CDR1 and CDR2: MGHRA, YSYEKL. V gave up 4 bases and J gave up 4 bases; unmatched junction bases: 7. This CDR3 has 15 amino acids. In DNA form, the CDR3 reads TGCGCCAGCAGCCCAAACCTAGCGGAATACAATGAGCAGTTCTTC. It specifies CASSPNLAEYNEQFF.

The rearrangement links TRBV29-1 to TRBJ1-2; D remains ambiguous. V shed 5 bases and J shed 2 bases, with 12 bases lying between them. Germline-derived CDR1 and CDR2 are SQVTM and ANQGSEA. The CDR3 runs 13 residues. The CDR3 nucleotides are TGCAGCGTTCCCAGGACGGGAAACTATGGCTACACCTTC. Translation gives CSVPRTGNYGYTF.

The genes are TRBV18 and TRBJ2-1; D is possibly TRBD2 (7 bases). The germline V gene encodes CDR1 KGHSH and CDR2 LQKENI. The V end lost 6 bases, the J end lost 5 bases, and 11 bases lay between the germline ends. The CDR3 runs 13 residues. The CDR3 protein is CASSRGGNNEQFF. Written as DNA, the CDR3 is TGTGCCAGCTCCAGGGGAGGGAACAATGAGCAGTTCTTC.

The chain has TRBV28 and TRBJ2-1; D is unresolved. The CDR3 runs to 12 residues. Trimming left V 1 base short and J 12 bases short, with 10 bases between. Germline assignment: CDR1 MDHEN and CDR2 SYDVKM. The CDR3 bases are TGTGCCAGCAGTTTATCTACCCCTGGGCAGTTCTTC. Its protein product is CASSLSTPGQFF.

The chain is built from TRBV7-3 and TRBJ2-5; D unresolved. In germline, CDR1 is SGHTA, CDR2 FQGTGA. The length of the CDR3 is 13 residues. V lost 2 bases and J lost 5, with 9 bases in between. CDR3 in amino acids: CASSLWAGETQYF. DNA for the CDR3: TGTGCCAGCAGCTTATGGGCCGGCGAGACCCAGTACTTC.

This chain links TRBV7-9 with TRBJ2-7, with D hard to call. V lost 8 bases, J lost 0 bases, and 11 bases lay in between. Germline V CDR1 and CDR2: SEHNR, FQNEAQ (reference sequence). The CDR3 sequence is 13 residues long. DNA for the CDR3: TGTGCCAGCGCAACCACCAACTCCTACGAGCAGTACTTC. The encoded protein is CASATTNSYEQYF.

The chain combines TRBV6-6 with TRBJ1-5; perhaps TRBD1 as D (5 bases). CDR3 size: 15 residues. CDR1 is MNHNY, CDR2 SVGAGI, per germline (reference sequence). The ends were cut back, 6 bases at V and 2 bases at J, with 14 bases in the middle. The CDR3 coding sequence is TGTGCCAGCAGCACGACCGGGGACGGCAATCAGCCCCAGCATTTT. It is translated as CASSTTGDGNQPQHF.

This chain joins TRBV7-2 and TRBJ1-2; D unresolved. The CDR3 runs to 14 residues. V gave up 1 base and J gave up 2 bases, with 8 bases separating them. CDR1 SGHTA and CDR2 FQGNSA come from the germline V gene. This chain's CDR3 is CASSLGVGNYGYTF. CDR3 nucleotides: TGTGCCAGCAGCTTAGGTGTAGGGAACTATGGCTACACCTTC.

The chain combines TRBV27 with TRBJ2-7; 8 bases agree with TRBD1. V was pared by 2 bases and J by 7 bases, with 10 bases of the junction left unmatched. There are 15 residues in the CDR3. The germline V gene encodes CDR1 MNHEY and CDR2 SMNVEV (reference sequence). CDR3 residues: CASSLTRGPLGEQYF. In DNA form, the CDR3 reads TGTGCCAGCAGTTTAACCAGGGGGCCTCTTGGGGAGCAGTACTTC.

This chain links TRBV27 with TRBJ2-7; D is perhaps TRBD2 (5 bases). Germline values: CDR1 MNHEY, CDR2 SMNVEV (reference sequence). V lost 3 bases and J 2 bases, leaving 11 bases between the germline ends. CDR3 length equals 14 residues. CDR3 DNA sequence: TGTGCCAGCAGTTTGGCGGGTAACCCCTACGAGCAGTACTTC. Protein sequence: CASSLAGNPYEQYF.

The chain couples TRBV7-2 to TRBJ2-7; the match to TRBD1 covers 10 bases. Germline values: CDR1 SGHTA, CDR2 FQGNSA. CDR3 length: 14 amino acids. With V trimmed by 5 bases and J by 0 bases, 1 base remained unmatched. CDR3 sequence reads: CASSRTGGSYEQYF. DNA of the CDR3: TGTGCCAGCAGCCGGACAGGGGGCTCCTACGAGCAGTACTTC.

This clone was found a few times. This chain joins TRBV18 and TRBJ1-5; D is unclear. V was pared by 5 bases and J by 12 bases, with 17 bases between. Germline loops: CDR1 KGHSH, CDR2 LQKENI. This CDR3 contains 13 residues. This CDR3 is CASSSVPIIDQHF. The DNA of the CDR3 is TGTGCCAGCTCAAGCGTACCTATCATTGACCAGCATTTT.

The chain couples TRBV2 to TRBJ1-1, with 9 bases lining up with TRBD1. CDR3 size: 14 residues. With 6 bases clipped from V and 2 bases from J, the junction kept 4 bases outside the gene matches. Germline V gene sequence: CDR1 SNHLY, CDR2 FYNNEI. CDR3 sequence reads: CASSADRGNTEAFF. CDR3 bases: TGTGCCAGCAGCGCGGACAGGGGTAACACTGAAGCTTTCTTT.

This chain joins TRBV6-4 and TRBJ1-1; 7 nucleotides line up with TRBD1. The CDR3 is 13 amino acids. Germline V gene sequence: CDR1 MRHNA, CDR2 SNTAGT. The trim removed 4 bases at V and 5 bases at J, leaving 4 bases unmatched. CDR3 amino acids: CASSARGSTEAFF. CDR3 DNA: TGTGCCAGCAGTGCCAGGGGGTCGACTGAAGCTTTCTTT.

The chain carries TRBV7-2 and TRBJ1-5, with no clear D. This CDR3 comprises 13 residues. Between the trimmed V and J ends, which lost 5 bases and 8 bases, there was a span of 13 bases. Germline V gene lookup returns CDR1 SGHTA and CDR2 FQGNSA. The chain's CDR3 is CASSSGGLEPQHF. CDR3 sequence (DNA): TGTGCCAGCAGCAGCGGCGGGTTAGAGCCCCAGCATTTT.

DNA of the CDR3: TGTGCCAGCAGCCTGGAACCGGGACTTCTCTACGAGCAGTACTTC. This gives the protein CASSLEPGLLYEQYF. The rearrangement uses TRBV7-2 and TRBJ2-7, with a possible D match to TRBD2 (6 bases). V gave up 5 bases and J gave up 3 bases, with 17 bases separating them. CDR1 is SGHTA and CDR2 is FQGNSA in the germline V gene. The CDR3 consists of 15 residues.

This chain uses TRBV5-4 with TRBJ2-3; 10 bases align to TRBD2. This CDR3 is 16 amino acids long. Germline values: CDR1 SGHNT, CDR2 YYREEE (reference sequence). With V trimmed by 0 bases and J by 5 bases, 6 bases remained unmatched. The CDR3 is CASSLAVLAGVDTQYF. CDR3 nucleotide sequence: TGTGCCAGCAGCTTGGCGGTGCTAGCGGGGGTAGATACGCAGTATTTT. The variable domain in full, with the rest retrieved from reference TRBV5-4 and TRBJ2-3, is ETGVTQSPTHLIKTRGQQVTLRCSSQSGHNTVSWYQQALGQGPQFIFQYYREEENGRGNFPPRFSGLQFPNYSSELNVNALELDDSALYLCASSLAVLAGVDTQYFGPGTRLTVL.

This clone appeared a single time. CDR3 nucleotides: TGTGCCAGCAGCCCCGAGACAGGGATGGTGTCCTACGAGCAGTACTTC. Translated: CASSPETGMVSYEQYF. V is TRBV7-9 and J is TRBJ2-7, with TRBD1 matching over 7 bases. Trimming at V came to 5 bases and at J to 1 base, leaving 11 bases not matched to a gene. Germline CDR1 SEHNR, CDR2 FQNEAQ (reference sequence). This CDR3 is 16 amino acids long.